This TCR beta chain came from a study of OX40 agonist ivuxolimab in advanced cancers. The CDR3 totals 12 residues. With 2 bases removed from V and 7 bases from J, the gap between germline ends came to 8 bases. Germline V gene lookup returns CDR1 SEHNR and CDR2 FQNEAQ (reference sequence). The data were produced by immunoSEQ multiplex PCR, yet TCRdb's version contains in-frame clones alone and is incomplete. The data show some 65,000 clones, with 80% to 90% seen just once and 12% held by the top ten. This TCR was sampled from an adult with an advanced solid tumor such as melanoma, head and neck, liver or kidney cancer. This material consisted of CD4+ or CD8+ T cells sorted from blood, taken in a trial of the OX40 agonist ivuxolimab. The rearrangement uses TRBV7-9 and TRBJ1-1; no definite D call. CDR3 residues: CASSLWADEAFF. The CDR3 bases are TGTGCCAGCAGCTTATGGGCAGATGAAGCTTTCTTT.